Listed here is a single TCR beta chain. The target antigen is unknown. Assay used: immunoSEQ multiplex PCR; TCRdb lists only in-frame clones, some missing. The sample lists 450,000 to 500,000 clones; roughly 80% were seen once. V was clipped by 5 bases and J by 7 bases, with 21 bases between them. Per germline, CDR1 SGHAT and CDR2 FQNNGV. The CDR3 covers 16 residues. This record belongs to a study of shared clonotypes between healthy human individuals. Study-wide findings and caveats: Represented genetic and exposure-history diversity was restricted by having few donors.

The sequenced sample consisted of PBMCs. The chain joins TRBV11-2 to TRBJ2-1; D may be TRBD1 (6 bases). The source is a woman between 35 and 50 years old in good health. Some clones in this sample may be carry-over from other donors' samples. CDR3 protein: CASSPAGARYWNEQFF. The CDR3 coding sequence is TGTGCCAGCAGCCCGGCAGGGGCCCGCTACTGGAATGAGCAGTTCTTC. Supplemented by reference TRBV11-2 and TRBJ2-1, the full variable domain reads EAGVAQSPRYKIIEKRQSVAFWCNPISGHATLYWYQQILGQGPKLLIQFQNNGVVDDSQLPKDRFSAERLKGVDSTLKIQPAKLEDSAVYLCASSPAGARYWNEQFFGPGTRLTVL.